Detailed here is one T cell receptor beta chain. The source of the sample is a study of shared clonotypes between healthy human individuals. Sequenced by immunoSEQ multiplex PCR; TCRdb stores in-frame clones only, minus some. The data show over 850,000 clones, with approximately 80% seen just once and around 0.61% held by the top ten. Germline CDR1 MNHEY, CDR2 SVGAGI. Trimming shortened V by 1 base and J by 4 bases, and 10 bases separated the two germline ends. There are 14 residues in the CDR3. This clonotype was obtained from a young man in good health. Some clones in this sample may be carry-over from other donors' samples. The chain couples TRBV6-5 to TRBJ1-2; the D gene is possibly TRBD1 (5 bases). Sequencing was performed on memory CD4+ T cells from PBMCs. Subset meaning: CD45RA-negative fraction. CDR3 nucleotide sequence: TGTGCCAGCAGTTACTGGGGGAGTTCCTATGGCTACACCTTC. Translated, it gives CASSYWGSSYGYTF.